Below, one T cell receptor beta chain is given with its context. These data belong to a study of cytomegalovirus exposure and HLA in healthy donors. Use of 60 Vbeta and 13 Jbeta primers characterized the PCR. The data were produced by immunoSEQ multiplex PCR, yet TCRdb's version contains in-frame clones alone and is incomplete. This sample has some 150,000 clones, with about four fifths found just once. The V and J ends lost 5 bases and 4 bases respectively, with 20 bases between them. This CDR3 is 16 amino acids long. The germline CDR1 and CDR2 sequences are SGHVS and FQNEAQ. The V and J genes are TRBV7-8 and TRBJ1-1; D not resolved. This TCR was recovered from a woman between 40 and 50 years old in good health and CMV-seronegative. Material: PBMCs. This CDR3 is CASSPPIGRVGTEAFF. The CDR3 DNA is TGTGCCAGCAGCCCCCCAATCGGGAGGGTTGGCACTGAAGCTTTCTTT.